The rows below give T cell receptor beta chains drawn from one sample of a study of cytotoxic CD8 clonotypes in ibrutinib-treated CLL. Here immunoSEQ multiplex PCR was the method, and the copy in TCRdb shows in-frame clones only, minus some. The data contain 150,000 to 200,000 clones, roughly 90% of them singletons. The input for sequencing was PBMCs, taken at disease progression, from a patient treated with ibrutinib. These receptors came from a human donor with chronic lymphocytic leukemia. CDR3s include the opening cysteine and the closing phenylalanine or tryptophan. D genes are given only for firm matches. The size field is filled for only some rows; it gives once, few, many or a size class.

j_gene: TRBJ1-4
abundance: once
d_gene: -
v_gene: TRBV7-8
CDR3aa: CASSLSRGDEKLFF
CDR3nt: TGTGCCAGCAGCTTATCAAGGGGCGACGAAAAACTGTTTTTT

j_gene: TRBJ1-1
abundance: -
d_gene: TRBD1
v_gene: TRBV6-5
CDR3aa: CATRPGQGISSEAFF
CDR3nt: TGTGCCACCAGGCCGGGACAGGGGATTTCCTCTGAAGCTTTCTTT

j_gene: TRBJ2-3
abundance: -
d_gene: TRBD2
v_gene: TRBV30
CDR3aa: CAWSARPGLAGKSPDTQYF
CDR3nt: TGTGCCTGGAGTGCCCGGCCGGGACTAGCGGGAAAAAGCCCAGATACGCAGTATTTT

j_gene: TRBJ2-7
abundance: -
d_gene: -
v_gene: TRBV27
CDR3aa: CASSLVSEPSYEQYF
CDR3nt: TGTGCCAGCAGTTTAGTTTCAGAGCCGTCCTACGAGCAGTACTTC

j_gene: TRBJ2-3
abundance: -
d_gene: -
v_gene: TRBV7-2
CDR3aa: CASSLAGAGMSSTDTQYF
CDR3nt: TGTGCCAGCAGCTTAGCCGGTGCAGGGATGAGTAGCACAGATACGCAGTATTTT

j_gene: TRBJ2-3
abundance: once
d_gene: -
v_gene: TRBV7-8
CDR3aa: CASSLLGTVADTQYF
CDR3nt: TGTGCCAGCAGCTTATTAGGGACCGTGGCAGATACGCAGTATTTT

j_gene: TRBJ2-1
abundance: -
d_gene: -
v_gene: TRBV27
CDR3aa: CASRPDWGGSNEQFF
CDR3nt: TGTGCCAGCAGACCCGATTGGGGGGGCAGCAATGAGCAGTTCTTC

j_gene: TRBJ1-5
abundance: many
d_gene: -
v_gene: TRBV6-1
CDR3aa: CASSVRGGKGNQPQHF
CDR3nt: TGTGCCAGCAGTGTAAGAGGGGGTAAGGGCAATCAGCCCCAGCATTTT

j_gene: TRBJ1-2
abundance: few
d_gene: TRBD1
v_gene: TRBV18
CDR3aa: CASSPSGTGDHYGYTF
CDR3nt: TGTGCCAGCTCACCCTCCGGGACAGGTGACCACTATGGCTACACCTTC

j_gene: TRBJ1-5
abundance: few
d_gene: TRBD1
v_gene: TRBV30
CDR3aa: CAWSPRTGGSNQPQHF
CDR3nt: TGTGCCTGGAGTCCCCGGACAGGGGGCAGCAATCAGCCCCAGCATTTT

j_gene: TRBJ1-3
abundance: -
d_gene: -
v_gene: TRBV6-1
CDR3aa: CASSALLRLLSGNTIYF
CDR3nt: TGTGCCAGCAGTGCCCTCTTAAGACTGCTTTCTGGAAACACCATATATTTT

j_gene: TRBJ1-1
abundance: -
d_gene: -
v_gene: TRBV29-1
CDR3aa: CSLKRGAAGMNTEAFF
CDR3nt: TGCAGCCTTAAAAGGGGGGCGGCAGGAATGAACACTGAAGCTTTCTTT

j_gene: TRBJ2-1
abundance: -
d_gene: -
v_gene: TRBV6-1
CDR3aa: CASSQRWGEWDEQFF
CDR3nt: TGTGCCAGCAGCCAGAGGTGGGGGGAATGGGATGAGCAGTTCTTC

j_gene: TRBJ2-5
abundance: -
d_gene: -
v_gene: TRBV2
CDR3aa: CASSPDSKETQYF
CDR3nt: TGTGCCAGCAGTCCGGACAGCAAAGAGACCCAGTACTTC

j_gene: TRBJ2-2
abundance: -
d_gene: TRBD1
v_gene: TRBV4-2
CDR3aa: CASSQEDRTNTGELFF
CDR3nt: TGTGCCAGCAGCCAGGAGGACAGGACGAACACCGGGGAGCTGTTTTTT

j_gene: TRBJ2-7
abundance: once
d_gene: -
v_gene: TRBV19
CDR3aa: CASSISRRFAYEQYF
CDR3nt: TGTGCCAGTAGTATTTCTCGGCGATTCGCCTACGAGCAGTACTTC

j_gene: TRBJ2-1
abundance: -
d_gene: TRBD1
v_gene: TRBV6-5
CDR3aa: CASTPTGAPYNEQFF
CDR3nt: TGTGCCAGCACACCGACAGGGGCGCCCTACAATGAGCAGTTCTTC

j_gene: TRBJ2-2
abundance: -
d_gene: -
v_gene: TRBV5-1
CDR3aa: CASSLGTTGELFF
CDR3nt: TGCGCCAGCAGCTTGGGTACTACCGGGGAGCTGTTTTTT

j_gene: TRBJ2-3
abundance: -
d_gene: TRBD2
v_gene: TRBV6-5
CDR3aa: CASIPGLAATDTQYF
CDR3nt: TGTGCCAGCATCCCGGGACTAGCGGCCACAGATACGCAGTATTTT

j_gene: TRBJ2-1
abundance: few
d_gene: -
v_gene: TRBV7-3
CDR3aa: CASSLGGRGNEQFF
CDR3nt: TGTGCCAGCAGCTTAGGCGGCAGGGGCAATGAGCAGTTCTTC

j_gene: TRBJ2-3
abundance: -
d_gene: TRBD2
v_gene: TRBV7-3
CDR3aa: CASSHTLSGRKDTQYF
CDR3nt: TGTGCCAGCAGCCACACCCTTAGCGGGAGGAAAGATACGCAGTATTTT

j_gene: TRBJ2-6
abundance: -
d_gene: -
v_gene: TRBV27
CDR3aa: CASSNGQTMRSGANVLTF
CDR3nt: TGTGCCAGCAGTAATGGACAGACTATGAGATCTGGGGCCAACGTCCTGACTTTC

j_gene: TRBJ1-2
abundance: -
d_gene: -
v_gene: TRBV5-4
CDR3aa: CASSRQDSYYGYTF
CDR3nt: TGTGCCAGCAGCCGTCAGGACAGTTACTATGGCTACACCTTC

j_gene: TRBJ2-5
abundance: -
d_gene: -
v_gene: TRBV5-1
CDR3aa: CASSSGQYQETQYF
CDR3nt: TGCGCCAGCAGCTCCGGCCAGTACCAAGAGACCCAGTACTTC

j_gene: TRBJ2-1
abundance: -
d_gene: -
v_gene: TRBV30
CDR3aa: CAWSKEGAYGEQFF
CDR3nt: TGTGCCTGGTCCAAGGAGGGGGCGTACGGTGAGCAGTTCTTC

j_gene: TRBJ2-7
abundance: -
d_gene: -
v_gene: TRBV18
CDR3aa: CASSPNLQALSYEQYF
CDR3nt: TGTGCCAGCTCACCAAATCTACAGGCTCTATCCTACGAGCAGTACTTC

j_gene: TRBJ2-1
abundance: -
d_gene: TRBD2
v_gene: TRBV5-1
CDR3aa: CASSPTSGSYNEQFF
CDR3nt: TGCGCCAGCAGCCCGACTAGCGGGAGTTACAATGAGCAGTTCTTC

j_gene: TRBJ1-1
abundance: -
d_gene: TRBD1
v_gene: TRBV6-6
CDR3aa: CASSYSTGGGAEAFF
CDR3nt: TGTGCCAGCAGTTACTCGACAGGGGGTGGAGCTGAAGCTTTCTTT

j_gene: TRBJ2-3
abundance: -
d_gene: -
v_gene: TRBV4-2
CDR3aa: CASSLPGGADTQYF
CDR3nt: TGTGCCAGCAGCCTACCCGGCGGTGCGGATACGCAGTATTTT

j_gene: TRBJ1-3
abundance: -
d_gene: TRBD1
v_gene: TRBV19
CDR3aa: CASSIRTGRSGNTIYF
CDR3nt: TGTGCCAGTAGTATCCGGACAGGCCGCTCTGGAAACACCATATATTTT

j_gene: TRBJ2-7
abundance: once
d_gene: TRBD2
v_gene: TRBV19
CDR3aa: CASSTQGLAAEQYF
CDR3nt: TGTGCCAGTAGTACCCAGGGACTAGCAGCCGAGCAGTACTTC

j_gene: TRBJ1-4
abundance: -
d_gene: -
v_gene: TRBV5-5
CDR3aa: CASSLAGTTATNEKLFF
CDR3nt: TGTGCCAGCAGCTTGGCCGGGACAACAGCAACTAATGAAAAACTGTTTTTT

j_gene: TRBJ1-2
abundance: -
d_gene: -
v_gene: TRBV2
CDR3aa: CATTFEANYGYTF
CDR3nt: TGTGCCACTACCTTTGAGGCTAACTATGGCTACACCTTC

j_gene: TRBJ2-6
abundance: -
d_gene: -
v_gene: TRBV7-2
CDR3aa: CASSSPDRGANVLTF
CDR3nt: TGTGCCAGCAGCTCCCCAGACAGGGGGGCCAACGTCCTGACTTTC

j_gene: TRBJ2-4
abundance: -
d_gene: TRBD2
v_gene: TRBV28
CDR3aa: CASSLDPGLAGLLAKNIQYF
CDR3nt: TGTGCCAGCAGTCTAGACCCGGGACTAGCGGGACTATTAGCCAAAAACATTCAGTACTTC

j_gene: TRBJ2-1
abundance: -
d_gene: -
v_gene: TRBV7-6
CDR3aa: CASSLRDGNEQFF
CDR3nt: TGTGCCAGCAGCTTACGGGACGGGAATGAGCAGTTCTTC